The clone carrying this TCR beta chain was counted a few times. The antigen remains undetermined. The data are from a study of blood T cells in healthy people across ages. Points from the study as a whole: Older individuals had lower TCR beta diversity per million T cells (the decline was roughly linear). Without sorted subsets, naive and antigen-experienced compartments could not be conclusively compared.

Sample-barcoded 5' priming and a J-beta primer mix drove a second PCR of about 6 to 12 cycles. A template-switch adaptor that had 12 random nucleotides put a tag on each cDNA molecule. TCRdb reprocessed the 5' RACE reads via MiXCR and lists one record per CDR3 protein. The profile shows roughly 700,000 distinct CDR3 sequences, around half of them singletons. The clonotype originates from a woman aged 60-70 years in good health. Material: blood.

CDR3 DNA: TGTGCCAGCAGCCGCCCTTCCGGGACTAGCGGGAACAATGAGCAGTTCTTC. Protein product: CASSRPSGTSGNNEQFF. The chain links TRBV7-2 to TRBJ2-1, with 13 bases fitting TRBD2. Trimming cost V 5 bases and J 5 bases; bases outside gene matches: 9. The germline V gene encodes CDR1 SGHTA and CDR2 FQGNSA. The CDR3 length is 17 residues. Supplemented by reference TRBV7-2 and TRBJ2-1, the full variable domain reads GAGVSQSPSNKVTEKGKDVELRCDPISGHTALYWYRQSLGQGLEFLIYFQGNSAPDKSGLPSDRFSAERTGGSVSTLTIQRTQQEDSAVYLCASSRPSGTSGNNEQFFGPGTRLTVL.